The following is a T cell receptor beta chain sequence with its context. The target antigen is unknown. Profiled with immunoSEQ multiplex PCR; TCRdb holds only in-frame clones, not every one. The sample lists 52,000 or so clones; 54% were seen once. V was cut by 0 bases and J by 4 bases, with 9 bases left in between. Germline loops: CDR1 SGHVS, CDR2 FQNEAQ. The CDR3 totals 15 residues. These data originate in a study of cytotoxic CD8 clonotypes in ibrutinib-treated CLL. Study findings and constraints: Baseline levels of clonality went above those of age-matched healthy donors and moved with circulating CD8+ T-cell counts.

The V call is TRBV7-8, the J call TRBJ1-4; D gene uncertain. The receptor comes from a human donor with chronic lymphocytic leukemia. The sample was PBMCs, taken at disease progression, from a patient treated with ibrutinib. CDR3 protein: CASSLARQVNEKLFF. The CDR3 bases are TGTGCCAGCAGCTTAGCTCGGCAGGTTAATGAAAAACTGTTTTTT.